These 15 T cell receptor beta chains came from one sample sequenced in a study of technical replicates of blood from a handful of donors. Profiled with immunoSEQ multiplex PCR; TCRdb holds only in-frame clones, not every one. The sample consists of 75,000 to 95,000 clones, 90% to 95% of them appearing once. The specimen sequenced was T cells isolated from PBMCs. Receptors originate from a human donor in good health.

CDR3 nucleotide sequence: TGTGCCAGCAATATTCGGGGGGTACAGGGGGGAGCTTTCTTT. The encoded protein is CASNIRGVQGGAFF. The chain is built from TRBV2 and TRBJ1-1; TRBD1 agrees at 8 bases. This CDR3 region has 14 residues. The germline V gene encodes CDR1 SNHLY and CDR2 FYNNEI. V lost 7 bases and J lost 10; bases outside the gene matches: 14.

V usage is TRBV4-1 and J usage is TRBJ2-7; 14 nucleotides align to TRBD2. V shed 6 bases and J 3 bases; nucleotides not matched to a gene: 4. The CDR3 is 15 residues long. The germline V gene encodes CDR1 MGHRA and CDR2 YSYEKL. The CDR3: CASSRGLAGGYEQYF. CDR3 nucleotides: TGCGCCAGCAGTCGCGGACTAGCGGGGGGCTACGAGCAGTACTTC.

CDR3 DNA sequence: TGTGCCAGCAGTTCTACTATAACAGATACGCAGTATTTT. As protein: CASSSTITDTQYF. The rearrangement uses TRBV27 and TRBJ2-3; D gene unclear. Trimming removed 4 bases at V and 3 bases at J, with 8 bases between. Per germline, CDR1 MNHEY and CDR2 SMNVEV (reference sequence). The CDR3 has 13 amino acids.

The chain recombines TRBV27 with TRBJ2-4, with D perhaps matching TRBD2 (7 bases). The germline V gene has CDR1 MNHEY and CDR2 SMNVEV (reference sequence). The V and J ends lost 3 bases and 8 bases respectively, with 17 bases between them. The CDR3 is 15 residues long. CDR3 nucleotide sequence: TGTGCCAGCAGTTTGGGGCAGGGGACTATAGACATTCAGTACTTC. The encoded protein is CASSLGQGTIDIQYF.

CDR3 DNA sequence: TGTGCCGAACACAGAGCCGGGAACACCGGGGAGCTGTTTTTT. As protein: CAEHRAGNTGELFF. The chain has TRBV7-9 and TRBJ2-2; D is ambiguous. The V end lost 11 bases, the J end lost 1 base, and 14 bases lay between the germline ends. The CDR3 length is 14 residues. CDR1 and CDR2 (germline): SEHNR, FQNEAQ (reference sequence).

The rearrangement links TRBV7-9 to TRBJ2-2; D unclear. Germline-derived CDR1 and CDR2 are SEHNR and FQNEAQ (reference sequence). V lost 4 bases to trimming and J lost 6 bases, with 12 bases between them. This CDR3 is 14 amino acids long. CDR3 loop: CASSSTLAPGELFF. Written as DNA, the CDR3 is TGTGCCAGCAGCTCCACCCTCGCGCCCGGGGAGCTGTTTTTT.

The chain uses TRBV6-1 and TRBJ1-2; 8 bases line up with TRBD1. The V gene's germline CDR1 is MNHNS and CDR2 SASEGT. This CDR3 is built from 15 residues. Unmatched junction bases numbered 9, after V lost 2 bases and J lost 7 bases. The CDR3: CASSEQGARSRGYTF. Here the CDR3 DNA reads TGTGCCAGCAGTGAACAGGGGGCGAGATCGCGTGGCTACACCTTC.

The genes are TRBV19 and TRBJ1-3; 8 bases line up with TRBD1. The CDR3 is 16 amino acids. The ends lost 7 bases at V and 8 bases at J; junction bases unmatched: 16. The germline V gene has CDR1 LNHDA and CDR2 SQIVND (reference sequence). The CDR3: CASNWGDRGLIDTIYF. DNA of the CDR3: TGTGCCAGTAACTGGGGAGACAGGGGACTGATAGACACCATATATTTT.

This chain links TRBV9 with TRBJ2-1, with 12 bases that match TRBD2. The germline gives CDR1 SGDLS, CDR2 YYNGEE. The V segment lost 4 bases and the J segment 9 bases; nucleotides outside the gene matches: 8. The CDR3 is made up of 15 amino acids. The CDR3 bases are TGTGCCAGCAGCTCTCTAGCGGGGGGGCCGGTTGAGCAGTTCTTC. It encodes CASSSLAGGPVEQFF.

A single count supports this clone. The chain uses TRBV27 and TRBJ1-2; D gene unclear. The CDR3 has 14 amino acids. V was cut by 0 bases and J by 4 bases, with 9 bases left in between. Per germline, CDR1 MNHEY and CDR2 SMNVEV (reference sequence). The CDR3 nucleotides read TGTGCCAGCAGTTTATCTCTCCGGTCCTATGGCTACACCTTC. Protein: CASSLSLRSYGYTF.

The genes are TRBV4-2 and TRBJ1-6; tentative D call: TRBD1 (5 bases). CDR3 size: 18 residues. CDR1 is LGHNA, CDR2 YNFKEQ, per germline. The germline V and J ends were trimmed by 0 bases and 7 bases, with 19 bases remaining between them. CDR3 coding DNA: TGTGCCAGCAGCCAAGATCTTCCTTGGGCAGGGAAGAATTCACCCCTCCACTTT. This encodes CASSQDLPWAGKNSPLHF.

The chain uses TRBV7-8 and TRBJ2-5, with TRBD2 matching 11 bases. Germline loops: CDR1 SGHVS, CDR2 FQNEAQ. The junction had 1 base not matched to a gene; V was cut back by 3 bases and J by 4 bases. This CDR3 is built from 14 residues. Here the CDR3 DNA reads TGTGCCAGCAGCTTCACTAGCGGGGGAGAGACCCAGTACTTC. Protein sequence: CASSFTSGGETQYF.

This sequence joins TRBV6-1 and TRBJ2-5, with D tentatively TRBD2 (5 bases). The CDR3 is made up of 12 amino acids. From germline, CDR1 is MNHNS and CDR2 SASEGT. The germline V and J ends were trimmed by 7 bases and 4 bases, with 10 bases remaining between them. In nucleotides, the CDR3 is TGTGCCAGCATGGGGAGAAGAGAGACCCAGTACTTC. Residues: CASMGRRETQYF.

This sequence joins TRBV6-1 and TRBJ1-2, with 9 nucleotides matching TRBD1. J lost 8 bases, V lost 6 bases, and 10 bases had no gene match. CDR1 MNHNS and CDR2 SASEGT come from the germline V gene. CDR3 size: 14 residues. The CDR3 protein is CASSQLQGARGYTF. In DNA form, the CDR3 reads TGTGCCAGCAGCCAATTACAGGGGGCGAGGGGCTACACCTTC.

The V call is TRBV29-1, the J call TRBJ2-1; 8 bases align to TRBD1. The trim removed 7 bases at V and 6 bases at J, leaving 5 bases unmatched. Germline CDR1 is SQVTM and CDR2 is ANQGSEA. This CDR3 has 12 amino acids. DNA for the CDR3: TGCAGCGCGACAGGGGCTCTCAATGAGCAGTTCTTC. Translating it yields CSATGALNEQFF.